What follows describes a single T cell receptor (beta chain). Antigen unknown. The germline V and J ends were trimmed by 7 bases and 3 bases, with 12 bases remaining between them. Germline lookup yields CDR1 MNHNS and CDR2 SASEGT. This CDR3 is built from 13 residues. Clones were read by immunoSEQ multiplex PCR, and TCRdb kept only the in-frame ones, dropping some. The top ten hold 15% of the sample, which has tens of thousands of clones, approximately 86% seen once. This entry belongs to a study of PD-L1 blockade in urothelial cancer. Study summary: Men with urothelial cancer arising in the bladder made up about nine tenths of the roughly 29 patients. Blood was tested 3 weeks (second dose) and 6 weeks into treatment. Across blood samples, T cells had a median count of around 150,000. Study results and limitations: For durable-benefit patients, tumor-associated blood clones expanded more at 3 weeks.

As for time point: pretreatment peripheral blood. The input for sequencing was PBMCs, taken around atezolizumab (anti-PD-L1) treatment. The clonotype was recovered from a man between 60 and 75 years old with urothelial cancer. J is TRBJ1-2 and V is TRBV6-1; no clear D. The CDR3 DNA reads TGTGCCAGCAAAGAGTGGGGAGACTATGGCTACACCTTC. Translated, it gives CASKEWGDYGYTF.